This TCR beta chain was recorded in a study of T cell responses to AZD1222 COVID-19 vaccine. The CDR3 extends over 16 amino acids. Deletions cut 2 bases from V and 1 base from J, with 14 bases between. Germline lookup yields CDR1 KGHSH and CDR2 LQKENI. Some clones are missing from TCRdb's copy, which holds only in-frame ones; the method was immunoSEQ multiplex PCR. The table has more than 150,000 clones, over 70% seen once. The source is an adult in good health. The chain joins TRBV18 to TRBJ1-2; D may be TRBD1 (5 bases). The sample was peripheral blood, taken on day 0 of MenACWY control vaccination. The CDR3 nucleotides read TGTGCCAGCTCACCAGCAGGGCAGGTGATTAACTATGGCTACACCTTC. This encodes CASSPAGQVINYGYTF.